This T cell receptor beta chain appears in the sequencing data of a study of PD-L1 blockade in urothelial cancer (dated by TCRdb to the late 2010s). About the investigation overall: All patients started therapy in about 2014 and received atezolizumab 1,200 mg intravenously every 3 weeks. About 90% of the 29 patients were males with bladder-origin urothelial cancer, and about 60% of the roughly 29 reported a prior smoking history. Patients had an ECOG performance status of 0 or 1 and had received between 0 and 3 prior chemotherapy regimens. Blood samples were analyzed at two time points: 3 weeks after treatment start (second dose) and 6 weeks after treatment start. A median of about 150,000 T cells and approximately 86,000 unique TCRs was obtained from blood samples, and a median clonality of approximately 0.08 was observed. The study was an exploratory multi-omic analysis of somatic, immune and clinical correlates of response to PD-L1 blockade with atezolizumab in urothelial cancer. Pretreatment tumor samples, along with matched peripheral blood collected serially before and after atezolizumab treatment, underwent TCR sequencing. Durable clinical benefit meant progression-free survival longer than 6 months, and TCR features were also tested against progression-free and overall survival. In the same patients, pretreatment tumors underwent whole exome sequencing and RNA sequencing in addition to TCR sequencing. Nine patients reached durable clinical benefit, while fewer than 25 patients did not. Approximately 29 patients had pretreatment blood TCR-seq, some 25 had at least one posttreatment blood collection, and some 25 had tumor TCR-seq. The study at large found these results: At 3 weeks after the start of treatment, tumor-associated TCR clones in peripheral blood had expanded more in patients with durable benefit (n of about 22, p = 0.022). Improved progression-free and overall survival was associated with having pretreatment peripheral blood TCR clonality below the median. Small sample size (n ≈ 27) and many exploratory analyses mean the results are intended to be hypothesis-generating.

The time point label here, explained by the study, means: pretreatment peripheral blood. A cohort of approximately 30 patients with locally advanced or metastatic urothelial carcinoma, treated at Memorial Sloan Kettering on a trial protocol, was included. Peripheral blood mononuclear cells were collected pretreatment and during treatment, at between 1 and 8 total time points per patient. The Qiagen DNeasy Blood extraction kit was used to purify genomic DNA from total PBMCs and from tumor samples. PBMCs were collected pretreatment and during treatment, and were isolated and stored as previously described. Synthetic TCR analog templates were spiked into each PCR to estimate absolute template abundance from read counts. TCRbeta CDR3 regions were amplified from genomic DNA with bias-controlled V and J gene primers using the immunoSEQ assay. Sequencing of rearranged TCRbeta segments was done at approximately 20X coverage. As for how the authors treated the data: Sequencing errors were corrected by clustering, and CDR3s were annotated against IMGT so that V, D and J genes could be assigned. Downstream analyses used only productive TCRbeta rearrangements, leaving out any out-of-frame or stop-codon sequences. Clonality was computed as one minus Shannon entropy normalized by the log of the number of unique productive sequences. Fisher's exact test with Benjamini-Hochberg correction, using a cutoff of adjusted p below 0.01, was how clones that differed between time points or between blood and tumor were identified. What TCRdb holds here is the immuneACCESS table cut down to in-frame rearrangements. Part of the clones is not present; checked against another copy, under half of the missing clones reflect an unresolved V gene, and the others are unexplained. Clonal size and the V and J genes are those of that table, whereas D and trimming came from the DNA. The sample yields 85,000 to 90,000 clones; roughly nine tenths were counted once. The ten largest clones add up to around 0.94% of the sample.

As regards this clone: The specificity of this receptor is unknown. The input lacks base qualities; no much larger clone sits a single base away.

Sequenced material: PBMCs, taken around atezolizumab (anti-PD-L1) treatment. The sequence came from a woman older than 75 with urothelial cancer.

The nucleotide sequence reads as follows: TGTGCCAGCAGCCAGGGGGTTAGCTATGGCTACACCTTC. Its product reads: CASSQGVSYGYTF. The chain links TRBV2 with TRBJ1-2; the junction holds 7 bases that match TRBD1. The CDR3 contains 13 residues, cysteine and phenylalanine counted. The entry retains the CDR3 DNA only, 39 bases that are in frame from base 1. Germline trimming: 6 bases from V, 4 bases from J; junction bases outside gene matches: 5. The germline V gene encodes CDR1 SNHLY and CDR2 FYNNEI.